This T cell receptor (beta chain) was captured by sequencing in a study of cytomegalovirus exposure and HLA in healthy donors. Overall study context: Earlier sequencing of about 179 million T cells yielded 120 million or so unique TCR beta sequences.

Between the trimmed V and J ends, which lost 7 bases and 7 bases, there was a span of 19 bases. Germline CDR1 and CDR2: LNHDA and SQIVND (reference sequence). The length of the CDR3 is 14 residues. The PCR ran on 60 Vbeta and 13 Jbeta primers. Source study methods: A later analysis tallied about 80 million unique TCR beta chains, around 12 million of them shared. The data were produced by immunoSEQ multiplex PCR, yet TCRdb's version contains in-frame clones alone and is incomplete. That table gives V, J and clone size, and the DNA gave D and trimming. The table includes 150,000 to 200,000 clones, approximately 80% detected once.

This chain links TRBV19 with TRBJ1-1, with D possibly TRBD1 on 6 matching bases. The sequence came from a boy aged 2 to 10 in good health and CMV-seronegative. The sample taken for sequencing was PBMCs. CDR3 sequence reads: CASKSRGINGEAFF. CDR3 in DNA: TGTGCCAGTAAGTCGAGGGGGATTAATGGTGAAGCTTTCTTT.